The source of this T cell receptor beta chain is a study of blood T cells in healthy people across ages. The CDR3 has 14 residues. After removal of 6 bases from V and 3 bases from J, the junction contained 5 bases not matched to a gene. A J-beta primer mix and a sample-barcoded 5' primer were used in a second PCR of roughly 6 to 11 cycles. TCRdb independently ran MiXCR on the 5' RACE reads; one entry per CDR3 protein. The table lists about 940,000 distinct CDR3 sequences, roughly 43% of them singletons. The chain uses TRBV12-3 or TRBV12-4 and TRBJ1-2; 9 bases agree with TRBD1. The sequence came from a man aged 25 to 40 in good health. Input material: blood. The CDR3 DNA is TGTGCCAGCAGAGCCGGACAGGGGTACTATGGCTACACCTTC. Residues: CASRAGQGYYGYTF.